These 5 T cell receptor beta chains were sequenced from one sample in a study of control samples from healthy donors and cancer patients. Profiling relied on immunoSEQ multiplex PCR, and the TCRdb table lists in-frame clones only, not all of them. The sample lists over 70,000 clones, approximately 88% seen once, with about 10% in the top ten. Input material: PBMCs. All receptors come from a woman in her forties or fifties with colorectal cancer.

The chain carries TRBV11-3 and TRBJ1-6; D gene uncertain. Trimming left V 2 bases short and J 6 bases short, with 5 bases between. The CDR3 extends over 13 amino acids. Germline CDR1 SGHNT, CDR2 YENEEA. The CDR3 sequence is CASSLRVNSPLHF. As DNA, the CDR3 is TGTGCCAGCAGCTTACGGGTTAATTCACCCCTCCACTTT.

Here the CDR3 reads CASSPEGTPQETQYF. CDR3 DNA sequence: TGTGCCAGCAGTCCCGAAGGGACACCTCAAGAGACCCAGTACTTC. This chain connects TRBV27 to TRBJ2-5; possible D gene TRBD1, 6 bases. V lost 5 bases to trimming and J lost 2 bases, with 15 bases between them. Germline V gives CDR1 MNHEY, CDR2 SMNVEV (reference sequence). This CDR3 is 15 amino acids long.

This clone was recorded only once. The rearrangement uses TRBV30 and TRBJ2-5, with 9 bases fitting TRBD2. In germline, CDR1 is GTSNPN, CDR2 SVGIG (reference sequence). J was trimmed by 4 bases and V by 1 base; bases with no gene match: 7. The CDR3 contains 15 residues. The CDR3 sequence: CAWSERRGGRETQYF. CDR3 DNA: TGTGCCTGGAGTGAACGGCGGGGGGGAAGAGAGACCCAGTACTTC.

The chain combines TRBV28 with TRBJ2-1; D is possibly TRBD2 (6 bases). The CDR3 loop spans 14 amino acids. CDR1 and CDR2 from the germline V gene are MDHEN and SYDVKM. V was shortened by 7 bases and J by 6 bases, with 16 bases between the two germline ends. The CDR3 DNA reads TGTGCCAGCATGCGGCAGGGAGGCGTCAATGAGCAGTTCTTC. It encodes CASMRQGGVNEQFF.

The chain recombines TRBV28 with TRBJ2-5; TRBD1 matches at 7 bases. The J segment lost 4 bases and the V segment lost 5 bases, leaving 4 bases of the junction unmatched. This CDR3 has 13 amino acids. Germline CDR1 MDHEN, CDR2 SYDVKM. As DNA, the CDR3 is TGTGCCAGCAGTCCCGACAGGGTAGAGACCCAGTACTTC. Translated: CASSPDRVETQYF.